Following are 5 T cell receptor beta chains from one sample sequenced in a study of blood T cell repertoires in COVID-19. Profiling relied on immunoSEQ multiplex PCR, and the TCRdb table lists in-frame clones only, not all of them. The profile shows 120,000 to 150,000 clones, roughly 87% of them singletons. The sample consisted of peripheral blood. These receptors all stem from a woman in her forties or fifties with acute or convalescent COVID-19.

V usage is TRBV30 and J usage is TRBJ1-1; D unresolved. The CDR3 totals 14 residues. Germline CDR1 and CDR2: GTSNPN and SVGIG (reference sequence). Trimming removed 5 bases from V and 3 bases from J, with 16 bases in between. The CDR3 DNA sequence: TGTGCCTGGGAGACCCTTTACGAGGACACTGAAGCTTTCTTT. This translates into CAWETLYEDTEAFF.

The chain uses TRBV5-1 and TRBJ1-1; D gene unclear. V gave up 3 bases and J gave up 1 base, with 7 bases separating them. The CDR3 runs 13 residues. Germline CDR1 and CDR2: SGHRS and YFSETQ. The CDR3 loop is CASSSAGNTEAFF. Here the CDR3 DNA reads TGCGCCAGCAGCTCTGCAGGGAACACTGAAGCTTTCTTT.

The CDR3: CASSTNSGSYEQYF. DNA of the CDR3: TGTGCCAGCAGCACAAATAGCGGCTCCTACGAGCAGTACTTC. This chain links TRBV7-3 with TRBJ2-7, with D possibly being TRBD2 (6 bases). This CDR3 has 14 residues. V shed 5 bases and J shed 0 bases, with 11 bases lying between them. CDR1 and CDR2 (germline): SGHTA, FQGTGA.

The chain links TRBV7-3 to TRBJ1-1, with 7 nucleotides matching TRBD1. V dropped 5 bases and J dropped 2; count of bases not matched to a gene: 8. The V gene's germline CDR1 is SGHTA and CDR2 FQGTGA. The CDR3 sequence is 15 residues long. The CDR3 loop reads CASSPGDRPNTEAFF. DNA of the CDR3: TGTGCCAGCAGCCCGGGGGACAGACCCAACACTGAAGCTTTCTTT.

The J gene is TRBJ2-5, the V gene TRBV10-3; 7 bases map to TRBD1. The CDR3 runs 12 residues. Germline lookup yields CDR1 ENHRY and CDR2 SYGVKD. J was trimmed by 5 bases and V by 10 bases; bases with no gene match: 7. The CDR3 region has the DNA TGTGCCACCTTAGGGGGCGGTGAGACCCAGTACTTC. Residues: CATLGGGETQYF.